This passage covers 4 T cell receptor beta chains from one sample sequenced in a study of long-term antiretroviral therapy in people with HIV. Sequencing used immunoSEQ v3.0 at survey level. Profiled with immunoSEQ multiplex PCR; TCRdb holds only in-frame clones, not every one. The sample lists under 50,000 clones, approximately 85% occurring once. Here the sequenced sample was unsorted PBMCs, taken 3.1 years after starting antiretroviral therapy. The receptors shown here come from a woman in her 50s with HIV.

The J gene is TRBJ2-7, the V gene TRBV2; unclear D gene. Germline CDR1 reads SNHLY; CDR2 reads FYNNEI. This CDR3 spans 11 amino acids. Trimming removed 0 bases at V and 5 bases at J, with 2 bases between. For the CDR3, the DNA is TGTGCCAGCAGTGAAGCCCACGAGCAGTACTTC. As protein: CASSEAHEQYF.

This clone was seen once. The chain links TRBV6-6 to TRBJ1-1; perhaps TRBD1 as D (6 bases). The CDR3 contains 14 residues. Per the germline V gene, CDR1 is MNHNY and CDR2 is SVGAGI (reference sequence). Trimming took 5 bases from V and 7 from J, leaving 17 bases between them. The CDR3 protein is CASSQHGGQDEAFF. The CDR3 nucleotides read TGTGCCAGCAGTCAACACGGGGGGCAAGATGAAGCTTTCTTT.

This chain's CDR3 is CSATGNTEAFF. The CDR3 nucleotides read TGCAGTGCTACAGGGAACACTGAAGCTTTCTTT. The rearrangement links TRBV20-1 to TRBJ1-1; D call uncertain. V was clipped by 4 bases and J by 1 base, with 4 bases between them. The CDR3 loop spans 11 amino acids. The germline V gene encodes CDR1 DFQATT and CDR2 SNEGSKA (reference sequence).

CDR3 amino acids: CASSLRTLAENIQYF. CDR3 bases: TGTGCCAGCAGCTTACGAACACTGGCGGAAAACATTCAGTACTTC. The chain is built from TRBV7-2 and TRBJ2-4; D is ambiguous. The length of the CDR3 is 15 residues. The V end was cut by 2 bases, the J end by 5 bases, with 13 bases between. Germline assignment: CDR1 SGHTA and CDR2 FQGNSA.